Listed below are T cell receptor gamma chains from one sample, sequenced in a study of Vδ1+ human thymocytes. TCRdb reprocessed the multiplex PCR reads through CATT. Altogether some 22,000 gamma-chain clones are present, roughly 15% being singletons, with the ten largest covering about 2%. Sample: Vdelta1+ gamma-delta thymocytes from the thymus. These receptors were collected from a child in the first two years of life who had congenital heart surgery. Each CDR3 is given with its conserved first and last residue. Each record gives: clone size, V gene, J gene, CDR3 protein, CDR3 DNA. Part of the rows lack a size; the others show once, few, many or a class for expanded clones.

clone_size: NA; v_call: TRGV4; j_call: TRGJP2; cdr3_aa: CATWNHPRVWIKTF; cdr3_nt: TGTGCCACCTGGAATCATCCCAGGGTCTGGATCAAGACGTTT
clone_size: NA; v_call: TRGV2; j_call: TRGJ1/TRGJ2; cdr3_aa: CATWDGGNYYKKLF; cdr3_nt: TGTGCCACCTGGGATGGGGGGAATTATTATAAGAAACTCTTT
clone_size: few; v_call: TRGV4; j_call: TRGJ1/TRGJ2; cdr3_aa: CATWDGRNKKLF; cdr3_nt: TGTGCCACCTGGGATGGGCGAAATAAGAAACTCTTT
clone_size: NA; v_call: TRGV4; j_call: TRGJ1/TRGJ2; cdr3_aa: CATWDSYYYKKLF; cdr3_nt: TGTGCCACCTGGGATAGTTATTATTATAAGAAACTCTTT
clone_size: few; v_call: TRGV8; j_call: TRGJ1/TRGJ2; cdr3_aa: CATWDIDYYKKLF; cdr3_nt: TGTGCCACCTGGGATATAGACTATTATAAGAAACTCTTT
clone_size: NA; v_call: TRGV4; j_call: TRGJ1/TRGJ2; cdr3_aa: CATWDSANYYKKLF; cdr3_nt: TGTGCCACCTGGGATTCGGCCAATTATTATAAGAAACTCTTT
clone_size: NA; v_call: TRGV8; j_call: TRGJP2; cdr3_aa: CATWDRSGRDWIKTF; cdr3_nt: TGTGCCACCTGGGATAGGTCTGGTCGTGATTGGATCAAGACGTTT
clone_size: few; v_call: TRGV2; j_call: TRGJ1/TRGJ2; cdr3_aa: CATWDGHEKKLF; cdr3_nt: TGTGCCACCTGGGACGGGCATGAAAAGAAACTCTTT
clone_size: NA; v_call: TRGV9; j_call: TRGJP1; cdr3_aa: CALWEVRATGWFKIF; cdr3_nt: TGTGCCTTGTGGGAGGTGCGGGCCACTGGTTGGTTCAAGATATTT
clone_size: medium-sized; v_call: TRGV9; j_call: TRGJ1/TRGJ2; cdr3_aa: CALWEVRKLF; cdr3_nt: TGTGCCTTGTGGGAGGTGCGGAAACTCTTT
clone_size: NA; v_call: TRGV4; j_call: TRGJ1/TRGJ2; cdr3_aa: CATWDGPPILLSKKLF; cdr3_nt: TGTGCCACCTGGGATGGGCCCCCCATCCTCCTATCAAAGAAACTCTTT
clone_size: NA; v_call: TRGV2; j_call: TRGJP1; cdr3_aa: CATWERTTGWFKIF; cdr3_nt: TGTGCCACCTGGGAGCGTACCACTGGTTGGTTCAAGATATTT
clone_size: NA; v_call: TRGV9; j_call: TRGJP; cdr3_aa: CALWEVLVGKKIKVF; cdr3_nt: TGTGCCTTGTGGGAGGTGCTGGTGGGCAAAAAAATCAAGGTATTT
clone_size: NA; v_call: TRGV9; j_call: TRGJP1; cdr3_aa: CALWGGWFKIF; cdr3_nt: TGTGCCTTGTGGGGGGGCTGGTTCAAGATATTT
clone_size: few; v_call: TRGV4; j_call: TRGJP2; cdr3_aa: CATWNAPMISSDWIKTF; cdr3_nt: TGTGCCACCTGGAATGCCCCGATGATTAGTAGTGATTGGATCAAGACGTTT
clone_size: NA; v_call: TRGV4; j_call: TRGJ1/TRGJ2; cdr3_aa: CATWINARGYYKKLF; cdr3_nt: TGTGCCACCTGGATTAATGCTAGGGGTTATTATAAGAAACTCTTT
clone_size: medium-sized; v_call: TRGV4; j_call: TRGJ1/TRGJ2; cdr3_aa: CATWDGPAELF; cdr3_nt: TGTGCCACCTGGGATGGGCCTGCGGAACTCTTT
clone_size: NA; v_call: TRGV3; j_call: TRGJ1/TRGJ2; cdr3_aa: CATWDFGLKLF; cdr3_nt: TGTGCCACCTGGGACTTCGGCCTGAAACTCTTT
clone_size: NA; v_call: TRGV4; j_call: TRGJ1/TRGJ2; cdr3_aa: CATWVQKGYYKKLF; cdr3_nt: TGTGCCACCTGGGTTCAAAAGGGGTATTATAAGAAACTCTTT
clone_size: few; v_call: TRGV4; j_call: TRGJ1/TRGJ2; cdr3_aa: CATWRVNYYKKLF; cdr3_nt: TGTGCCACCTGGAGGGTGAATTATTATAAGAAACTCTTT
clone_size: NA; v_call: TRGV4; j_call: TRGJP2; cdr3_aa: CATWDKFWGDWIKTF; cdr3_nt: TGTGCCACCTGGGACAAGTTTTGGGGTGATTGGATCAAGACGTTT
clone_size: NA; v_call: TRGV5; j_call: TRGJ1/TRGJ2; cdr3_aa: CATWDRPGGYYKKLF; cdr3_nt: TGTGCCACCTGGGACAGACCTGGGGGATATTATAAGAAACTCTTT
clone_size: NA; v_call: TRGV2; j_call: TRGJ1/TRGJ2; cdr3_aa: CATWDVYGYKKLF; cdr3_nt: TGTGCCACCTGGGACGTATATGGTTATAAGAAACTCTTT
clone_size: NA; v_call: TRGV2; j_call: TRGJ1/TRGJ2; cdr3_aa: CATWDGLGKKLF; cdr3_nt: TGTGCCACCTGGGACGGGCTGGGTAAGAAACTCTTT
clone_size: NA; v_call: TRGV4; j_call: TRGJP2; cdr3_aa: CATWNGRSSDWIKTF; cdr3_nt: TGTGCCACCTGGAATGGCCGTAGTAGTGATTGGATCAAGACGTTT
clone_size: NA; v_call: TRGV4; j_call: TRGJP1; cdr3_aa: CATWDGHATGWFKIF; cdr3_nt: TGTGCCACCTGGGATGGGCACGCGACTGGTTGGTTCAAGATATTT
clone_size: few; v_call: TRGV2; j_call: TRGJP2; cdr3_aa: CATWDESKSSDWIKTF; cdr3_nt: TGTGCCACCTGGGACGAGAGTAAGAGTAGTGATTGGATCAAGACGTTT
clone_size: few; v_call: TRGV8; j_call: TRGJ1/TRGJ2; cdr3_aa: CATWDLGARYKKLF; cdr3_nt: TGTGCCACCTGGGATTTAGGCGCTCGATATAAGAAACTCTTT
clone_size: NA; v_call: TRGV9; j_call: TRGJ1/TRGJ2; cdr3_aa: CALWEVNEKLF; cdr3_nt: TGTGCCTTGTGGGAGGTGAATGAGAAACTCTTT
clone_size: NA; v_call: TRGV9; j_call: TRGJ1/TRGJ2; cdr3_aa: CALWEVCGYKKLF; cdr3_nt: TGTGCCTTGTGGGAGGTGTGCGGCTATAAGAAACTCTTT
clone_size: NA; v_call: TRGV2; j_call: TRGJ1/TRGJ2; cdr3_aa: CATWDGRVYKKLF; cdr3_nt: TGTGCCACCTGGGACGGGCGGGTTTATAAGAAACTCTTT
clone_size: NA; v_call: TRGV4; j_call: TRGJ1/TRGJ2; cdr3_aa: CATWNAYYKKLF; cdr3_nt: TGTGCCACCTGGAATGCTTATTATAAGAAACTCTTT
clone_size: NA; v_call: TRGV5; j_call: TRGJP2; cdr3_aa: CATWDSRSDWIKTF; cdr3_nt: TGTGCCACCTGGGACAGCCGTAGTGATTGGATCAAGACGTTT
clone_size: NA; v_call: TRGV4; j_call: TRGJP2; cdr3_aa: CATWQRGWIKTF; cdr3_nt: TGTGCCACCTGGCAAAGAGGTTGGATCAAGACGTTT
clone_size: few; v_call: TRGV4; j_call: TRGJ1/TRGJ2; cdr3_aa: CATWDQVDYYKKLF; cdr3_nt: TGTGCCACCTGGGATCAGGTTGATTATTATAAGAAACTCTTT
clone_size: medium-sized; v_call: TRGV8; j_call: TRGJP1; cdr3_aa: CATWGWFKIF; cdr3_nt: TGTGCCACCTGGGGCTGGTTCAAGATATTT
clone_size: NA; v_call: TRGV9; j_call: TRGJP; cdr3_aa: CALRTLGKKIKVF; cdr3_nt: TGTGCCTTGCGAACGTTGGGCAAAAAAATCAAGGTATTT
clone_size: few; v_call: TRGV5; j_call: TRGJ1/TRGJ2; cdr3_aa: CATWVYKKLF; cdr3_nt: TGTGCCACCTGGGTATATAAGAAACTCTTT
clone_size: NA; v_call: TRGV3; j_call: TRGJ1/TRGJ2; cdr3_aa: CATWDTCSKLF; cdr3_nt: TGTGCCACCTGGGACACGTGCAGCAAACTCTTT
clone_size: few; v_call: TRGV8; j_call: TRGJ1/TRGJ2; cdr3_aa: CATWDRTLFYYKKLF; cdr3_nt: TGTGCCACCTGGGATAGAACCCTCTTTTATTATAAGAAACTCTTT
clone_size: NA; v_call: TRGV4; j_call: TRGJ1/TRGJ2; cdr3_aa: CATWDGPRFSYKKLF; cdr3_nt: TGTGCCACCTGGGATGGGCCTCGATTTAGTTATAAGAAACTCTTT
clone_size: NA; v_call: TRGV5; j_call: TRGJ1/TRGJ2; cdr3_aa: CATWDGRVWKLF; cdr3_nt: TGTGCCACCTGGGACGGGCGGGTCTGGAAACTCTTT
clone_size: NA; v_call: TRGV9; j_call: TRGJ1/TRGJ2; cdr3_aa: CALWWDDKKLF; cdr3_nt: TGTGCCTTGTGGTGGGACGATAAGAAACTCTTT
clone_size: NA; v_call: TRGV4; j_call: TRGJ1/TRGJ2; cdr3_aa: CATWDARYYKKLF; cdr3_nt: TGTGCCACCTGGGATGCGAGGTATTATAAGAAACTCTTT
clone_size: once; v_call: TRGV9; j_call: TRGJP1; cdr3_aa: CALWEVRGTTGWFKIF; cdr3_nt: TGTGCCTTGTGGGAGGTGCGAGGTACCACTGGTTGGTTCAAGATATTT
clone_size: NA; v_call: TRGV9; j_call: TRGJ1/TRGJ2; cdr3_aa: CALWPPVVDKKLF; cdr3_nt: TGTGCCTTGTGGCCCCCCGTAGTGGATAAGAAACTCTTT
clone_size: NA; v_call: TRGV4; j_call: TRGJP2; cdr3_aa: CATWDDGSSDWIKTF; cdr3_nt: TGTGCCACCTGGGATGATGGGAGTAGTGATTGGATCAAGACGTTC
clone_size: NA; v_call: TRGV3; j_call: TRGJP2; cdr3_aa: CATWDRPGGDWIKTF; cdr3_nt: TGTGCCACCTGGGACAGGCCGGGAGGTGATTGGATCAAGACGTTT
clone_size: NA; v_call: TRGV9; j_call: TRGJ1/TRGJ2; cdr3_aa: CALWEVDCYKKLF; cdr3_nt: TGTGCCTTGTGGGAGGTGGATTGTTATAAGAAACTCTTT
clone_size: few; v_call: TRGV9; j_call: TRGJ1/TRGJ2; cdr3_aa: CALWCVKRNYYKKLF; cdr3_nt: TGTGCCTTGTGGTGTGTCAAAAGAAATTATTATAAGAAACTCTTT